What follows is one T cell receptor beta chain and its context. This sample stems from a study of blood T cell repertoires in COVID-19. Looking at the study overall: COVID-19 samples from acute and convalescent phases originated in the United States, Italy and Spain. Sample material is recorded as cDNA or gDNA derived from T cells, B-cell-depleted T cells, or PBMCs.

Germline V lookup: CDR1 SGHNT, CDR2 YYREEE (reference sequence). The ends lost 4 bases at V and 7 bases at J; junction bases unmatched: 10. The CDR3 consists of 16 residues. In the original processing: For nucleated cells, counts were estimated from reference gene primer amplification. Data came from immunoSEQ multiplex PCR; TCRdb stores just in-frame clones and leaves some out. V and J calls and clone size follow that table, whereas D and trimming were derived from the DNA. The sample shows about 16,000 clones, almost 95% of them seen only once. This chain connects TRBV5-4 to TRBJ2-1; 11 bases align to TRBD1. The sequencing sample was made of peripheral blood. This clonotype was obtained from a human donor with active COVID-19. The donor label of this sample is uncertain. CDR3 residues: CASSQGAGTGGNEQFF. Here the CDR3 DNA reads TGTGCCAGCAGCCAGGGTGCCGGGACAGGGGGAAATGAGCAGTTCTTC.